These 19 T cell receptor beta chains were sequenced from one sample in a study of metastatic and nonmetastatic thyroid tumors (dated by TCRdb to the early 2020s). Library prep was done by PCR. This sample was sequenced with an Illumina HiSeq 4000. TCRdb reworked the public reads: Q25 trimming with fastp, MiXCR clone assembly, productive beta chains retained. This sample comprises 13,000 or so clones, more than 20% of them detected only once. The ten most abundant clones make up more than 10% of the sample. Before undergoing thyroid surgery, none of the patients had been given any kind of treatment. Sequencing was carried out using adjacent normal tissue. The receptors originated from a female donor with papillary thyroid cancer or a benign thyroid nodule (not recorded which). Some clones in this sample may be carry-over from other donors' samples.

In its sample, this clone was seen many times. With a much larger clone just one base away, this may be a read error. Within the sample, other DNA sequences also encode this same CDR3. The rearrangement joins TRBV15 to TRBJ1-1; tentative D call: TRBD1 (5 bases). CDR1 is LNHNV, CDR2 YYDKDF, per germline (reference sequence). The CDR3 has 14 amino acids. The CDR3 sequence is CATSTQGMDTEAFF. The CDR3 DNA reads TGTGCCACCAGCACCCAGGGTATGGACACTGAAGCCTTCTTT.

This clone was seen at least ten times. As DNA, the CDR3 is TGTGCCAGCAGTGCCAGGGGCCCCTTCGGCAATGAGCAGTTCTTC. This codes for CASSARGPFGNEQFF. The J gene is TRBJ2-1, the V gene TRBV6-1, with D perhaps matching TRBD1 (6 bases). V dropped 4 bases and J dropped 6 bases, with 16 bases sitting between them. CDR1 and CDR2 (germline): MNHNS, SASEGT. The CDR3 spans 15 residues.

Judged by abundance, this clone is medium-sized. CDR3 coding DNA: TGCAGTGCGAGTAGCACAGATACGCAGTATTTT. It translates to CSASSTDTQYF. V is TRBV20-1 and J is TRBJ2-3; D call uncertain. Trimming cost V 6 bases and J 0 bases, with 4 bases left between them. The CDR3 consists of 11 residues. The germline V gene encodes CDR1 DFQATT and CDR2 SNEGSKA (reference sequence).

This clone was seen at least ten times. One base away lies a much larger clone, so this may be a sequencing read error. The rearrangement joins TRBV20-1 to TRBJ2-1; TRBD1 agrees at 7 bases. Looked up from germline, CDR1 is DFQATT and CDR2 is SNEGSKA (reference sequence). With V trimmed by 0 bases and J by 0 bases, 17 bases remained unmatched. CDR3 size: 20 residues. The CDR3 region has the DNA TGCAGTGCTAGAGATGCGAAAACAGGGGCCCTCGTTAGCTCCTACAATGAGCAGTTCTTC. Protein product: CSARDAKTGALVSSYNEQFF.

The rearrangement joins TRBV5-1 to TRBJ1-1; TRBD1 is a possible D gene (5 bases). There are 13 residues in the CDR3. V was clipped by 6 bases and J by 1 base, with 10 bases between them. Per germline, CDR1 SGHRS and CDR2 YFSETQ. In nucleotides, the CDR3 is TGCGCCAGCATTTTGAGGGGGAACACTGAAGCTTTCTTT. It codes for CASILRGNTEAFF.

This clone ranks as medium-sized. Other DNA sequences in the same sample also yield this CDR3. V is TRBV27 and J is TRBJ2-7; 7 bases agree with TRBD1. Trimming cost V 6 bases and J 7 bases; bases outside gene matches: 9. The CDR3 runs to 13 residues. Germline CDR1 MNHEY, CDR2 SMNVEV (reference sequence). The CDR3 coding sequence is TGTGCCAGCAGGCCCCGGGACAGTCAAGAGCAGTACTTC. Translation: CASRPRDSQEQYF.

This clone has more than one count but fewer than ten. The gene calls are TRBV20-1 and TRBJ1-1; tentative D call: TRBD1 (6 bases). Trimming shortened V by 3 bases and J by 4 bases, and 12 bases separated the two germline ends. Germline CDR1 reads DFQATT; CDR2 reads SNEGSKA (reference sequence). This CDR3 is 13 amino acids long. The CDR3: CSARGGGSTEAFF. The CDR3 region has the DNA TGCAGTGCTAGGGGAGGGGGGAGCACTGAAGCTTTCTTT.

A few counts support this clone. CDR3 bases: TGTGCCAGCAGTTTTTCCGGGACAGGTCTTAGGGAGCAGTACTTC. It translates to CASSFSGTGLREQYF. V is TRBV12-3 or TRBV12-4 and J is TRBJ2-7; TRBD1 matches 8 bases. Unmatched junction bases numbered 11, after V lost 3 bases and J lost 7 bases. The CDR3 totals 15 residues.

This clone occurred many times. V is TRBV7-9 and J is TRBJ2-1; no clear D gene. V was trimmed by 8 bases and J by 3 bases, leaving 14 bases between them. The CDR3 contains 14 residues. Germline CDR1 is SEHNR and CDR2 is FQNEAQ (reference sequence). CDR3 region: CASGYRTDYNEQFF. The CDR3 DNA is TGTGCCAGCGGGTATCGGACGGACTACAATGAGCAGTTCTTC.

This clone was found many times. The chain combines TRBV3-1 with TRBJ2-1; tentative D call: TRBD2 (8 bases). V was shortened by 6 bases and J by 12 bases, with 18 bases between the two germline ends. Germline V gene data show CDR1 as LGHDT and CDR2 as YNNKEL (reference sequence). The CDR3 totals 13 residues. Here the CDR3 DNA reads TGTGCCAGCAGAAACCGGGACAGCGGGGGGCAGTTCTTC. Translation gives CASRNRDSGGQFF.

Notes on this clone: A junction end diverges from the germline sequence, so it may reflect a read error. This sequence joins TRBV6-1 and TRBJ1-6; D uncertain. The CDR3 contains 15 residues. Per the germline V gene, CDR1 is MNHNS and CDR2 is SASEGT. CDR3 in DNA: TGTGCCAGCAGTGAACAGAGGACCTATAATTCTCCCCTCCACTTT. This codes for CASSEQRTYNSPLHF.

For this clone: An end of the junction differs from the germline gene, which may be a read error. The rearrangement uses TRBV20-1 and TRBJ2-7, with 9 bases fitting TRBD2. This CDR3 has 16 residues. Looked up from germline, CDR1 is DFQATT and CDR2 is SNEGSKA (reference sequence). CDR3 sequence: CSARDQRTSVSYEQYF. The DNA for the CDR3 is TGCAGTGCTAGAGACCAACGGACTAGCGTGTCCTATGAGCAGTACTTC.

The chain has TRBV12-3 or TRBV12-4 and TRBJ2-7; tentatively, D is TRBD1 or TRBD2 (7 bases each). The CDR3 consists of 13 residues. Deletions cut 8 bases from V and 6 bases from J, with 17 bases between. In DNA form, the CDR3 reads TGTGCCAGCGGGAGGGGGCACGGGGGCGAGCAGTACTTC. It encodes CASGRGHGGEQYF.

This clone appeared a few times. CDR3 sequence: CASSRQDQPQHF. The CDR3 DNA reads TGTGCCAGCAGCCGCCAGGATCAGCCCCAGCATTTT. The chain carries TRBV6-1 and TRBJ1-5; D is uncertain. CDR1 is MNHNS and CDR2 is SASEGT in the germline V gene. V lost 6 bases, J lost 5 bases, and 8 bases lay in between. The length of the CDR3 is 12 residues.

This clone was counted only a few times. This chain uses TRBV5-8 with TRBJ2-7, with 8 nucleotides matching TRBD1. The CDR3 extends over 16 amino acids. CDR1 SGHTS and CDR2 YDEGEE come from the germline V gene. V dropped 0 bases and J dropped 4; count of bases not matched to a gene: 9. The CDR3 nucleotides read TGTGCCAGCAGCTTGGCAGGGGGCGCCGCCCCATACGAGCAGTACTTC. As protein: CASSLAGGAAPYEQYF.

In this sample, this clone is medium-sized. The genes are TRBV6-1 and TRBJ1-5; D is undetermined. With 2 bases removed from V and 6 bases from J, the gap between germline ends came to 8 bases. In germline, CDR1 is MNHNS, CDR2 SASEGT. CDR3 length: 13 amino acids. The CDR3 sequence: CASSEPGSQPQHF. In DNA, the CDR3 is TGTGCCAGCAGTGAACCAGGTAGTCAGCCCCAGCATTTT.

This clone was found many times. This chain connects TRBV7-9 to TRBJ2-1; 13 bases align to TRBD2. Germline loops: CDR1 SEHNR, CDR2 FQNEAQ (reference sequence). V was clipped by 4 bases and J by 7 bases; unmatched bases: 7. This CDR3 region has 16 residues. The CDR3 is CASSSRTSGRDNEQFF. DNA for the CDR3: TGTGCCAGCAGCTCCCGAACTAGCGGGAGGGATAATGAGCAGTTCTTC.

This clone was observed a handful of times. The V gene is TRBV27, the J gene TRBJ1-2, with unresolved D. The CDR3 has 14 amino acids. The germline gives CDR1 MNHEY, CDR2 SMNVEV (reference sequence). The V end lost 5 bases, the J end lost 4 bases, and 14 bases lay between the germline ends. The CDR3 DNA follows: TGTGCCAGCAGTCCAGCGGCCAGGTGCTATGGCTACACCTTC. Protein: CASSPAARCYGYTF.

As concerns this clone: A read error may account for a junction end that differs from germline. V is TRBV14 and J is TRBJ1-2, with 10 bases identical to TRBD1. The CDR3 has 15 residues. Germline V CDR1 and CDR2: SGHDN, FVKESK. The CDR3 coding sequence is TGTGCCAGCAGCGAAGAAGGGACAGGGGTCAATGGCTACACCTTC. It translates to CASSEEGTGVNGYTF.